This TCR beta chain was sequenced for a study of T cells in Graves' hyperthyroidism and ophthalmopathy. Whole-study results and caveats: In blood, most of the thyroid clonotypes expanded above 0.001 were also present.

This clonotype was picked up many times. Its antigen is currently unknown. The investigators amplified TCR beta CDR3 regions from RNA transcripts. During a first-round RT-PCR of the TCR CDR3, the HTBI primer set was used. TCRdb passed the multiplex PCR reads through MiXCR, listing each CDR3 protein once. This table holds under 500,000 distinct CDR3 sequences, over 12% found once. Trimming left V 1 base short and J 8 bases short, with 15 bases between. The germline gives CDR1 GTSNPN, CDR2 SVGIG (reference sequence). CDR3 length: 15 residues. The sample was blood. This sequence originates from a middle-aged man with Graves' ophthalmopathy. The V and J genes are TRBV30 and TRBJ1-6; the D gene is possibly TRBD1 (5 bases). The CDR3 protein is CAWSARQRWDSPLHF. Written as DNA, the CDR3 is TGTGCCTGGAGTGCTCGACAGCGATGGGATTCACCCCTCCACTTT. Full variable domain (outside the CDR3, taken from reference TRBV30 and TRBJ1-6): SQTIHQWPATLVQPVGSPLSLECTVEGTSNPNLYWYRQAAGRGLQLLFYSVGIGQISSEVPQNLSASRPQDRQFILSSKKLLLSDSGFYLCAWSARQRWDSPLHFGNGTRLTVT.